The 13 T cell receptor beta chains below come from one sample, sequenced in a study of blood T cell repertoires in COVID-19. TCRdb keeps only in-frame clones here, not all; method: immunoSEQ multiplex PCR. The table includes 150,000 to 250,000 clones, 65% to 85% detected once. Sequenced sample: PBMCs or T cells enriched from blood (not recorded which). These receptors came from a man in his forties who had recovered from COVID-19.

CDR3 loop: CASSSYTEAFF. The CDR3 DNA sequence: TGTGCCAGCAGCTCCTACACTGAAGCTTTCTTT. The chain uses TRBV5-6 and TRBJ1-1; D gene uncertain. Germline V lookup: CDR1 SGHDT, CDR2 YYEEEE. The ends were cut back, 3 bases at V and 3 bases at J, with 3 bases in the middle. The CDR3 runs to 11 residues.

The V call is TRBV2, the J call TRBJ2-1, with 7 bases aligning to TRBD1. Per germline, CDR1 SNHLY and CDR2 FYNNEI. V dropped 4 bases and J dropped 3; count of bases not matched to a gene: 12. The CDR3 consists of 17 residues. DNA for the CDR3: TGTGCCAGCAGTGGCTCGAACAGGGGACCCTTCTACAATGAGCAGTTCTTC. Its translation is CASSGSNRGPFYNEQFF.

The chain links TRBV11-2 to TRBJ2-5; 8 bases line up with TRBD2. The CDR3 spans 16 residues. Germline V CDR1 and CDR2: SGHAT, FQNNGV. The J segment lost 1 base and the V segment lost 1 base, leaving 5 bases of the junction unmatched. CDR3 in amino acids: CASSLVGAGAQETQYF. The CDR3 DNA reads TGTGCCAGCAGCTTAGTAGGAGCGGGGGCCCAAGAGACCCAGTACTTC.

This clone has more than one count but fewer than ten. This chain connects TRBV7-8 to TRBJ2-3; tentatively, D is TRBD2 (5 bases). With 0 bases removed from V and 0 bases from J, the gap between germline ends came to 10 bases. The CDR3 has 16 amino acids. Germline loops: CDR1 SGHVS, CDR2 FQNEAQ. CDR3 nucleotides: TGTGCCAGCAGCTTAGCGCGAGGGCTAAGCACAGATACGCAGTATTTT. Translated: CASSLARGLSTDTQYF.

This chain joins TRBV4-2 and TRBJ1-4; the D is unclear. This CDR3 contains 15 residues. Trimming stripped 3 bases from V and 6 bases from J, with 14 bases between. Germline CDR1 and CDR2: LGHNA and YNFKEQ. CDR3 bases: TGTGCCAGCAGCCAGGCGAATCAGAGGGATGAAAAACTGTTTTTT. This codes for CASSQANQRDEKLFF.

CDR3 loop: CASSRTSGGASYEQYF. CDR3 nucleotide sequence: TGTGCCAGCAGCCGGACTAGCGGGGGGGCATCCTACGAGCAGTACTTC. The rearrangement links TRBV5-4 to TRBJ2-7, with TRBD2 identical over 15 bases. Germline CDR1 and CDR2: SGHNT and YYREEE (reference sequence). Trimming took 4 bases from V and 1 from J; bases not matched to a gene: 3. This CDR3 is 16 amino acids long.

This rearrangement joins TRBV5-6 to TRBJ1-3, with D possibly matching TRBD1 (5 bases). The germline V gene encodes CDR1 SGHDT and CDR2 YYEEEE. V was clipped by 0 bases and J by 1 base, with 8 bases between them. This CDR3 is built from 15 residues. CDR3 region: CASSLEGVSGNTIYF. The DNA of the CDR3 is TGTGCCAGCAGCTTGGAAGGGGTATCTGGAAACACCATATATTTT.

The chain is built from TRBV2 and TRBJ1-2; D may be TRBD1 (5 bases). CDR1 is SNHLY and CDR2 is FYNNEI in the germline V gene. V dropped 6 bases and J dropped 4 bases, with 18 bases sitting between them. This CDR3 is built from 15 residues. CDR3 loop: CASRPDIGVGYGYTF. The CDR3 nucleotides are TGTGCCAGCAGACCCGACATAGGGGTCGGCTATGGCTACACCTTC.

The chain couples TRBV3-1 (or the pseudogene TRBV3-2) to TRBJ1-2; the D gene is possibly TRBD1 (6 bases). The V gene lost 5 bases and the J gene lost 13 bases, with 14 bases spanning the gap. The CDR3 contains 11 residues. Germline lookup yields CDR1 LGHDT and CDR2 YNNKEL (reference sequence). The CDR3 is CASSAQGFCTF. CDR3 DNA: TGTGCCAGCAGCGCCCAGGGGTTCTGCACCTTC.

The V call is TRBV7-4, the J call TRBJ1-1, with D possibly matching TRBD1 (6 bases). Trimming shortened V by 5 bases and J by 3 bases, and 25 bases separated the two germline ends. Germline lookup yields CDR1 SGHVT and CDR2 SQSDAQ. The CDR3 sequence is 18 residues long. The CDR3 spells CASSLGPQGGSGDTEAFF. The DNA of the CDR3 is TGTGCCAGCAGCCTGGGACCCCAGGGAGGGTCAGGGGACACTGAAGCTTTCTTT.

The rearrangement joins TRBV18 to TRBJ1-1; 10 nucleotides agree with TRBD1. This CDR3 region has 15 residues. The V gene's germline CDR1 is KGHSH and CDR2 LQKENI. After removal of 5 bases from V and 5 bases from J, the junction contained 8 bases not matched to a gene. As DNA, the CDR3 is TGTGCCAGCTCAACCCTGACAGGGGGCTTTACTGAAGCTTTCTTT. Encoded protein: CASSTLTGGFTEAFF.

This sequence joins TRBV19 and TRBJ1-1; a weak D match, TRBD1 (6 bases). CDR3 length equals 13 residues. Germline loops: CDR1 LNHDA, CDR2 SQIVND (reference sequence). V was cut by 5 bases and J by 3 bases, with 10 bases left in between. Here the CDR3 reads CASSSQGYTEAFF. In DNA form, the CDR3 reads TGTGCCAGTAGTTCTCAGGGGTACACTGAAGCTTTCTTT. Based on the CDR3 plus reference TRBV19 and TRBJ1-1, the full variable domain is DGGITQSPKYLFRKEGQNVTLSCEQNLNHDAMYWYRQDPGQGLRLIYYSQIVNDFQKGDIAEGYSVSREKKESFPLTVTSAQKNPTAFYLCASSSQGYTEAFFGQGTRLTVV.

The chain recombines TRBV9 with TRBJ1-2; D possibly corresponds to TRBD1 (6 bases). The germline V gene encodes CDR1 SGDLS and CDR2 YYNGEE. This CDR3 spans 18 amino acids. Trimming took off 0 bases at V and 3 bases at J, with 21 bases between the two ends. CDR3 protein: CASSVESIGDRFDYGYTF. In nucleotides, the CDR3 is TGTGCCAGCAGCGTAGAAAGTATCGGCGACAGGTTCGACTATGGCTACACCTTC.